The rows below give T cell receptor beta chains drawn from one sample of a study of beta chain features in type 1 diabetes. The method was immunoSEQ multiplex PCR; TCRdb's version includes in-frame clones alone and lacks a portion of them. The sample yields about 260,000 clones, under 70% seen once. The sequenced material came from naive CD4+ T cells from blood. Receptors were obtained from a man aged 25-45 years in good health. CDR3s include the opening cysteine and the closing phenylalanine or tryptophan. A D gene is named only where the DNA matches it firmly. Rows give clone size only sometimes, using once, few, many, or a class for an expanded clone.

>16|TRBD2|few|TRBJ2-3|TRBV5-6
CASSPMSGGSADTQYF
TGTGCCAGCAGCCCGATGAGCGGGGGTTCCGCAGATACGCAGTATTTT
>19|TRBD2|-|TRBJ2-1|TRBV4-3
CASSQDGTSGGRSYNEQFF
TGCGCCAGCAGCCAAGATGGGACTAGCGGGGGCCGCTCCTACAATGAGCAGTTCTTC
>13|-|-|TRBJ1-2|TRBV10-3
CAISDGQNYGYTF
TGTGCCATCTCGGACGGGCAGAACTATGGCTACACCTTC
>14|TRBD2|-|TRBJ2-1|TRBV6-6
CASSYERGRDEQFF
TGTGCCAGCAGTTACGAGCGAGGGAGGGATGAGCAGTTCTTC
>13|-|once|TRBJ2-7|TRBV11-2
CASSLTDSYEQYF
TGTGCCAGCAGCTTAACAGACTCCTACGAGCAGTACTTC
>12|-|once|TRBJ2-3|TRBV30
CAWSVGADTQYF
TGTGCCTGGAGTGTGGGGGCAGATACGCAGTATTTT
>14|TRBD1|-|TRBJ1-1|TRBV29-1
CSGATGGVWTEAFF
TGCAGCGGCGCTACAGGGGGCGTTTGGACTGAAGCTTTCTTT
>14|-|-|TRBJ1-1|TRBV29-1
CSVGSPGQGTEAFF
TGCAGCGTTGGAAGCCCGGGGCAGGGGACTGAAGCTTTCTTT
>15|TRBD2|few|TRBJ2-1|TRBV30
CAWSVQAGSYNEQFF
TGTGCCTGGAGTGTTCAAGCGGGATCCTACAATGAGCAGTTCTTC
>13|TRBD1|-|TRBJ1-5|TRBV28
CASRRQGRQPQHF
TGTGCCAGCAGACGACAGGGGCGACAGCCCCAGCATTTT
>14|TRBD1|-|TRBJ2-3|TRBV11-2
CASSLGQGTDTQYF
TGTGCCAGCAGCCTGGGACAGGGCACAGATACGCAGTATTTT
>15|-|few|TRBJ2-6|TRBV5-1
CASSPREFGANVLTF
TGCGCCAGCAGCCCCAGGGAATTCGGGGCCAACGTCCTGACTTTC
>14|-|-|TRBJ2-5|TRBV7-9
CASSFRLASETQYF
TGTGCCAGCAGCTTTCGCTTGGCTTCCGAGACCCAGTACTTC
>15|TRBD2|-|TRBJ2-3|TRBV10-3
CAIRITGGPLDTQYF
TGTGCCATCAGGATTACGGGAGGGCCCTTAGATACGCAGTATTTT
>16|TRBD1|few|TRBJ2-4|TRBV7-2
CASSLGQGGSKNIQYF
TGTGCCAGCAGCTTAGGACAGGGGGGAAGCAAAAACATTCAGTACTTC
>15|-|-|TRBJ2-7|TRBV4-2
CASSQEKTGSYEQYF
TGTGCCAGCAGCCAAGAAAAGACCGGCTCCTACGAGCAGTACTTC
>13|-|-|TRBJ1-1|TRBV30
CAWSDGLNTEAFF
TGTGCCTGGAGTGACGGGCTGAACACTGAAGCTTTCTTT
>15|TRBD1|-|TRBJ2-7|TRBV15
CATSRVQGQGYEQYF
TGTGCCACCAGCAGGGTACAGGGACAGGGCTACGAGCAGTACTTC